This T cell receptor (beta chain) came from a study of T cell responses to AZD1222 COVID-19 vaccine. Whole-study context: Second doses at about 4 or about 12 weeks were pooled. General study findings and limits: Reportedly, close to half of spike-specific TCRs are directed against unmutated variant regions. There were mostly white British donors and more females than males, and clonal diversity was possibly underestimated. Spike-specific TCR breadth and depth grew following two AZD1222 doses.

V lost 0 bases, J lost 4 bases, and 15 bases lay in between. The CDR3 length is 17 residues. Germline V CDR1 and CDR2: LGHNA, YNFKEQ. A note on this clone: Its target is unknown.

Sequenced by immunoSEQ multiplex PCR; TCRdb stores in-frame clones only, minus some. The table includes more than 95,000 clones, approximately 91% detected once. Sequencing used peripheral blood, obtained on day 0 of AZD1222 vaccination. J is TRBJ2-2 and V is TRBV4-2, with D possibly matching TRBD1 (6 bases). The source is an adult in good health. The CDR3 here is CASSQDFVGAITGELFF. The CDR3 DNA follows: TGTGCCAGCAGCCAAGATTTTGTGGGGGCCATCACCGGGGAGCTGTTTTTT.